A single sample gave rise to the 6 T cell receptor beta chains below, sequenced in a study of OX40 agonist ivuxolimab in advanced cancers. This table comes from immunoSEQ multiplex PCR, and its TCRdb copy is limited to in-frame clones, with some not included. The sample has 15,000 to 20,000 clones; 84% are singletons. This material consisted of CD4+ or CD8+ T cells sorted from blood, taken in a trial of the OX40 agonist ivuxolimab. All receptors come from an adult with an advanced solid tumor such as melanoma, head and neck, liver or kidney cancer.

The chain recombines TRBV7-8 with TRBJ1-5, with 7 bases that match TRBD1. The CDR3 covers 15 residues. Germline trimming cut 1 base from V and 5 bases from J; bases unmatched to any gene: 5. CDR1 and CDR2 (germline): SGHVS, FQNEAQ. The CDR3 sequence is CASSLGGTADQPQHF. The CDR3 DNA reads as TGTGCCAGCAGCTTAGGGGGGACAGCGGATCAGCCCCAGCATTTT.

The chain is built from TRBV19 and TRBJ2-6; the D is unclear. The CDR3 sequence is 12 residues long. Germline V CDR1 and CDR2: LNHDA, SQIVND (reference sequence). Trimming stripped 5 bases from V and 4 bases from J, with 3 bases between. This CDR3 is CASSAGANVLTF. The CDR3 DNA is TGTGCCAGTAGTGCAGGGGCCAACGTCCTGACTTTC.

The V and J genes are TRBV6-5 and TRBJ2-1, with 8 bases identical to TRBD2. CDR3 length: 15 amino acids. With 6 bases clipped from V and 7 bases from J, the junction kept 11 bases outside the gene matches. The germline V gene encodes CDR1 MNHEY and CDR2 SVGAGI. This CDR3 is CASSSGTRSSNEQFF. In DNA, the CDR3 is TGTGCCAGCAGCTCCGGGACTAGGAGCTCGAATGAGCAGTTCTTC.

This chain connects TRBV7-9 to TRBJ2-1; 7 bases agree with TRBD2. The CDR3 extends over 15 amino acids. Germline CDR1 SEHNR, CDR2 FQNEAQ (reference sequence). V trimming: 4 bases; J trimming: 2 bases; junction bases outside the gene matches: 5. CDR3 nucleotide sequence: TGTGCCAGCAGCTCCTCGGGACTACCCTACAATGAGCAGTTCTTC. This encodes CASSSSGLPYNEQFF.

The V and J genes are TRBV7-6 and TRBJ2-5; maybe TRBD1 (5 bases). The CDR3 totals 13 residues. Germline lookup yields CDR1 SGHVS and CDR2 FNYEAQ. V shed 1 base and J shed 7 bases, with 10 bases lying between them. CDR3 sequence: CASSLVGLGTQYF. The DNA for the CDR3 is TGTGCCAGCAGCTTAGTGGGGCTAGGGACCCAGTACTTC.

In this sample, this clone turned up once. The CDR3 loop is CASSIGGHEQYF. DNA for the CDR3: TGTGCCAGTAGTATAGGAGGCCACGAGCAGTACTTC. The rearrangement links TRBV19 to TRBJ2-7; D is unresolved. Germline V gives CDR1 LNHDA, CDR2 SQIVND (reference sequence). Deletions cut 1 base from V and 5 bases from J, with 6 bases between. The CDR3 runs to 12 residues.